This record looks at one T cell receptor beta chain sequence and its context. Its antigen is not known. This sample was included in a study of T cell responses to AZD1222 COVID-19 vaccine. Whole-study results and caveats: The study found vaccine-associated CD4 TCRs spanning spike, dominant at 160-218 and 743-854.

Germline assignment: CDR1 SEHNR and CDR2 FQNEAQ (reference sequence). The V gene end was trimmed by 5 bases and the J gene end by 4 bases; junction bases not matched to a gene: 9. The length of the CDR3 is 17 residues. Generated by immunoSEQ multiplex PCR, the TCRdb table keeps only in-frame clones and is missing some. The repertoire holds fewer than 150,000 clones, with approximately 84% as singletons. The J gene is TRBJ2-2, the V gene TRBV7-9; 11 nucleotides match TRBD2. The sequencing here drew on peripheral blood, taken on day 0 of AZD1222 vaccination. This clonotype was sampled from an adult in good health. CDR3 residues: CASSPPGTSGGTGELFF. CDR3 DNA: TGTGCCAGCAGCCCGCCCGGGACTAGCGGCGGCACCGGGGAGCTGTTTTTT.